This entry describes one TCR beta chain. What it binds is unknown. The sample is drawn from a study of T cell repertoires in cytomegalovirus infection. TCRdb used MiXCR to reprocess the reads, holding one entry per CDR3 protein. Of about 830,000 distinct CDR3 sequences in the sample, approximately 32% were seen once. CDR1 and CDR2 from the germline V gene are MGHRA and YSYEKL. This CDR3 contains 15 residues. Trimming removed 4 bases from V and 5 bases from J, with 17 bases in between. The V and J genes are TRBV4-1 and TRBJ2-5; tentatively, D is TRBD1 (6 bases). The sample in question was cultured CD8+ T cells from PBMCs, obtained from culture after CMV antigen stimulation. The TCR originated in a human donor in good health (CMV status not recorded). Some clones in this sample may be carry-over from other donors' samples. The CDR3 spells CASSPDSPPRETQYF. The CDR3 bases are TGCGCCAGCAGCCCGGACAGTCCACCGAGGGAGACCCAGTACTTC.